A selection of T cell receptor beta chains follows, all from one sample in a study of cytomegalovirus exposure and HLA in healthy donors. Using immunoSEQ multiplex PCR, the repertoire was profiled, and TCRdb retains in-frame clones only, with some absent. The sample holds some 140,000 clones, about four fifths seen once. Sequences were obtained from PBMCs. Receptors were obtained from a man aged 25-45 years in good health and CMV-seropositive. The CDR3 runs from the conserved cysteine through the conserved F or W. D genes are given only for firm matches. Expanded clones get a size class; other rows say once, few or many, or leave the size out.

>NA|TRBV6-1|NA|TRBJ2-5
CASSGGGTQETQYF
TGTGCCAGCAGTGGTGGTGGGACTCAAGAGACCCAGTACTTC
>NA|TRBV12-5|NA|TRBJ1-4
CASGSTVGGEKLFF
TGTGCTAGTGGTTCTACAGTCGGTGGTGAAAAACTGTTTTTT
>once|TRBV6-1|NA|TRBJ1-5
CASSETTGGSNQPQHF
TGTGCCAGCAGTGAAACGACTGGGGGGAGCAATCAGCCCCAGCATTTT
>NA|TRBV29-1|NA|TRBJ1-1
CSVEPTALVNTEAFF
TGCAGCGTTGAACCCACAGCCTTGGTGAACACTGAAGCTTTCTTT
>NA|TRBV9|NA|TRBJ1-1
CASSVFDSIPEAFF
TGTGCCAGCAGCGTATTCGACAGCATTCCCGAAGCTTTCTTT
>NA|TRBV5-1|NA|TRBJ1-5
CASSFLPSGFYQPQHF
TGCGCCAGCAGTTTTCTACCCTCAGGGTTCTATCAGCCCCAGCATTTT
>few|TRBV5-1|TRBD2|TRBJ2-3
CASSFGGRAEDTQYF
TGCGCCAGCAGCTTTGGCGGGAGGGCCGAGGATACGCAGTATTTT
>NA|TRBV13|NA|TRBJ1-1
CASSLGLGGVRNTEAFF
TGTGCCAGCAGCTTAGGCCTCGGGGGGGTCAGGAACACTGAAGCTTTCTTT
>few|TRBV5-4|TRBD1|TRBJ1-1
CASRKAPDRENTEAFF
TGTGCCAGCAGAAAAGCCCCGGACAGGGAGAACACTGAAGCTTTCTTT
>NA|TRBV5-1|NA|TRBJ2-5
CASSSSGGRAETQYF
TGCGCCAGCAGCAGTTCCGGGGGGCGGGCAGAGACCCAGTACTTC
>NA|TRBV27|TRBD1|TRBJ2-2
CASSLDRGRTGELFF
TGTGCCAGCAGTTTGGACAGGGGGAGGACCGGGGAGCTGTTTTTT
>NA|TRBV11-2|TRBD1|TRBJ1-4
CASSPALRDRGHKLFF
TGTGCCAGCAGCCCCGCCCTCAGGGACAGGGGGCATAAACTGTTTTTT
>NA|TRBV30|TRBD2|TRBJ2-7
CAGGLAGLTEQYF
TGTGCCGGGGGACTAGCGGGACTCACCGAGCAGTACTTC
>once|TRBV15|TRBD2|TRBJ2-7
CATSREGEGFYEQYF
TGTGCCACCAGCAGAGAAGGGGAGGGTTTCTACGAGCAGTACTTC
>NA|TRBV2|NA|TRBJ2-3
CASSESGGYRTDTQYF
TGTGCCAGCAGTGAGTCGGGGGGCTACCGCACAGATACGCAGTATTTT
>NA|TRBV6-6|NA|TRBJ1-5
CASSYPKQPQHF
TGTGCCAGCAGTTACCCTAAGCAGCCCCAGCATTTT
>NA|TRBV28|NA|TRBJ1-1
CASSLPGLFTEAFF
TGTGCCAGCAGTTTACCAGGGCTCTTCACTGAAGCTTTCTTT
>NA|TRBV4-1|NA|TRBJ1-2
CASSQDGGPSGYTF
TGCGCCAGCAGCCAAGATGGCGGGCCGAGTGGCTACACCTTC
>NA|TRBV23-1|NA|TRBJ2-7
CASTPVGLYEQYF
TGCGCCAGCACCCCAGTGGGGCTGTACGAGCAGTACTTC
>NA|TRBV11-3|NA|TRBJ2-1
CASSLGVGTGGATEQFF
TGTGCCAGCAGCTTAGGGGTGGGGACTGGTGGGGCAACTGAGCAGTTCTTC
>NA|TRBV18|NA|TRBJ1-5
CASSPLPLQGSNQPQHF
TGTGCCAGCTCACCACTCCCCTTGCAGGGTAGCAATCAGCCCCAGCATTTT
>NA|TRBV5-4|TRBD1|TRBJ2-7
CASSFMGQGAYEQYF
TGTGCCAGCAGCTTTATGGGCCAGGGGGCATACGAGCAGTACTTC
>few|TRBV5-4|TRBD2|TRBJ2-1
CASSLDTSGRRGNEQFF
TGTGCCAGCAGCTTGGATACTAGCGGGAGAAGGGGCAATGAGCAGTTCTTC
>NA|TRBV19|NA|TRBJ2-5
CASSPQGGSETQYF
TGTGCCAGTAGTCCCCAAGGAGGGTCGGAGACCCAGTACTTC
>NA|TRBV18|NA|TRBJ2-3
CASSPQNGEDTQYF
TGTGCCAGCTCACCACAGAACGGGGAGGATACGCAGTATTTT
>NA|TRBV19|NA|TRBJ2-5
CASSIKETQYF
TGTGCCAGTAGTATTAAAGAGACCCAGTACTTC
>NA|TRBV7-3|TRBD1|TRBJ2-2
CASSLAGGRELFF
TGTGCCAGCAGCTTGGCAGGGGGCAGGGAGCTGTTTTTT
>few|TRBV25-1|NA|TRBJ1-3
CASSPYWSSGNTIYF
TGTGCCAGCAGTCCTTACTGGAGCTCTGGAAACACCATATATTTT
>once|TRBV4-2|NA|TRBJ2-7
CASSQGSGPSYEQYF
TGTGCCAGCAGCCAAGGTAGCGGCCCCTCCTACGAGCAGTACTTC
>once|TRBV7-8|NA|TRBJ1-5
CASSESETLSNQPQHF
TGTGCCAGCAGCGAATCGGAGACCCTTAGCAATCAGCCCCAGCATTTT
>few|TRBV27|NA|TRBJ2-7
CASSLTETYEQYF
TGTGCCAGCAGTTTGACAGAAACCTACGAGCAGTACTTC
>NA|TRBV19|NA|TRBJ1-2
CASSPTRQYYGYTF
TGTGCCAGTAGCCCTACAAGACAGTACTATGGCTACACCTTC
>few|TRBV10-3|TRBD1|TRBJ2-2
CAIDRGRTGELFF
TGTGCCATCGACAGGGGGCGAACCGGGGAGCTGTTTTTT